The rows below give T cell receptor beta chains drawn from one sample of a study of CD4 and CD8 cells across lung adenocarcinoma regions. TCRdb redid the calling of the PCR reads with MiXCR, one entry per CDR3 protein. Of tens of thousands of distinct CDR3 sequences in the sample, under 60% were seen once. The sequenced material came from CD8+ T cells from the center of a lung tumor. All receptors derive from a male donor with lung adenocarcinoma. The CD4 and CD8 labels of this study may be unreliable. CDR3s leave out the opening cysteine and the closing phenylalanine or tryptophan.

V	J	CDR3
TRBV10-1	TRBJ2-1	ASSESSGSAEQF
TRBV6-1	TRBJ2-3	AGSWGRDRDTQY
TRBV4-2	TRBJ2-5	ASSQGRAETQY
TRBV4-1	TRBJ2-3	ASSQASGSKDTQY
TRBV6-1	TRBJ2-2	ASKAGTSNTGELF
TRBV6-5	TRBJ2-3	ASSYTKLAGGQDTQY
TRBV12-3/TRBV12-4	TRBJ2-3	ASSGSGGGDTQY
TRBV6-1	TRBJ2-5	ARGLRGRGPETQY
TRBV6-1	TRBJ2-2	ASTSDRGVTGAQF
TRBV10-2	TRBJ2-3	AGSGGQETQY
TRBV10-3	TRBJ2-5	AISEGPGRGNQDTQY
TRBV27	TRBJ2-4	ASSGRRGRAQDTQY
TRBV27	.	ASSSIQGYEQY
TRBV7-2	TRBJ2-5	ASSLSIQETQY
TRBV6-1	TRBJ2-3	ASSRGTTDTQY
TRBV6-8	TRBJ2-3	GSRGAGAGDTQY
TRBV4-1	TRBJ1-2	ASSQPAGNGYT
TRBV6-1	.	ASSEADSSYEQY
TRBV7-3	.	ASSVSGMWVGNIQY
TRBV4-1	TRBJ2-5	ASSHLGGKETQY
TRBV7-6	TRBJ2-3	ARGVEGLSTGAQF
TRBV7-6	TRBJ2-1	ASSLVSNEQF
TRBV28	TRBJ2-7	ASRRGPRVYEQY
TRBV6-1	TRBJ1-2	ASSEHRDLNYGYT
TRBV6-1	TRBJ2-6	ASAQEGANVLT
TRBV6-1	.	ATTLGLAGVSETQY
TRBV20-1	TRBJ2-7	SAREDHYEQY
TRBV3-1	.	ASSQVGSPTGQF
TRBV9	TRBJ2-2	ASETLANTGELF
TRBV5-1	TRBJ2-1	ASSFQGGNEQF
TRBV5-8	TRBJ2-3	ASSFWDKDTQY